A selection of T cell receptor beta chains follows, all from one sample in a study of blood T cell repertoires in COVID-19. The method was immunoSEQ multiplex PCR; TCRdb's version includes in-frame clones alone and lacks a portion of them. The sample includes some 230,000 clones, about 86% of them seen just once. Specimen: peripheral blood. The receptors shown here come from a woman aged 50 to 60 with COVID-19, enrolled during active disease. The CDR3 runs from the conserved cysteine through the conserved F or W. The order of the fields is V gene, J gene, CDR3 length, D gene, clone size, CDR3 DNA, CDR3 protein. A D gene is named only where the DNA matches it firmly. Part of the rows lack a size; the others show once, few, many or a class for expanded clones.

V gene: TRBV19
J gene: TRBJ1-1
CDR3 length: 13
D gene: TRBD1
clone size: -
CDR3 DNA: TGTGCCACCCGGGACAGGGGTGGCACTGAAGCTTTCTTT
CDR3 protein: CATRDRGGTEAFF

V gene: TRBV9
J gene: TRBJ2-5
CDR3 length: 14
D gene: -
clone size: -
CDR3 DNA: TGTGCCAGCAGCGCCACGGCGGGGCAAGAGACCCAGTACTTC
CDR3 protein: CASSATAGQETQYF

V gene: TRBV19
J gene: TRBJ2-1
CDR3 length: 16
D gene: TRBD2
clone size: -
CDR3 DNA: TGTGCCAGTAGTATCCCTAGCGGGGGTTTGTACAATGAGCAGTTCTTC
CDR3 protein: CASSIPSGGLYNEQFF

V gene: TRBV7-2
J gene: TRBJ2-5
CDR3 length: 12
D gene: -
clone size: -
CDR3 DNA: TGTGCCAGCAGCGAAGACTGGGAGACCCAGTACTTC
CDR3 protein: CASSEDWETQYF

V gene: TRBV19
J gene: TRBJ1-4
CDR3 length: 13
D gene: TRBD1
clone size: -
CDR3 DNA: TGTGCCAGTCAGGGGGCAGGAGGAGAAAAACTGTTTTTT
CDR3 protein: CASQGAGGEKLFF

V gene: TRBV2
J gene: TRBJ2-3
CDR3 length: 10
D gene: -
clone size: -
CDR3 DNA: TGTGCCAGCAGGAGGGATACGCAGTATTTT
CDR3 protein: CASRRDTQYF

V gene: TRBV11-3
J gene: TRBJ2-1
CDR3 length: 17
D gene: TRBD2
clone size: -
CDR3 DNA: TGTGCCAGCAGCTCCGGACTAGCGGGGGGGCTGGACAATGAGCAGTTCTTC
CDR3 protein: CASSSGLAGGLDNEQFF

V gene: TRBV5-1
J gene: TRBJ2-3
CDR3 length: 16
D gene: TRBD2
clone size: -
CDR3 DNA: TGCGCCAGCAGCTTTTTTAGCGGGGGGGCCACAGATACGCAGTATTTT
CDR3 protein: CASSFFSGGATDTQYF

V gene: TRBV5-5
J gene: TRBJ1-6
CDR3 length: 17
D gene: TRBD1
clone size: once
CDR3 DNA: TGTGCCAGCAGCCCTGGACAGGGGGCATCGAGTAATTCACCCCTCCACTTT
CDR3 protein: CASSPGQGASSNSPLHF

V gene: TRBV5-4
J gene: TRBJ2-1
CDR3 length: 15
D gene: TRBD1
clone size: -
CDR3 DNA: TGTGCCAGCAGGCCCGGGACAGATATCGCCAATGAGCAGTTCTTC
CDR3 protein: CASRPGTDIANEQFF

V gene: TRBV6-6
J gene: TRBJ1-3
CDR3 length: 15
D gene: -
clone size: -
CDR3 DNA: TGTGCCAGCAGTGACCCAGGGTTTATTAGAAACACCATATATTTT
CDR3 protein: CASSDPGFIRNTIYF

V gene: TRBV11-3
J gene: TRBJ2-4
CDR3 length: 16
D gene: -
clone size: -
CDR3 DNA: TGTGCCAGCAGCTTGGAGGGCGGGGTAGCCAAAAACATTCAGTACTTC
CDR3 protein: CASSLEGGVAKNIQYF

V gene: TRBV6-5
J gene: TRBJ1-1
CDR3 length: 15
D gene: -
clone size: once
CDR3 DNA: TGTGCCAGCCTTACGATGGTGGGGCTCGGGACTGAAGCTTTCTTT
CDR3 protein: CASLTMVGLGTEAFF

V gene: TRBV18
J gene: TRBJ2-1
CDR3 length: 12
D gene: -
clone size: -
CDR3 DNA: TGTGCCAGCTCACCACCGGGGGGTGAGCAGTTCTTC
CDR3 protein: CASSPPGGEQFF

V gene: TRBV5-5
J gene: TRBJ1-1
CDR3 length: 14
D gene: -
clone size: -
CDR3 DNA: TGTGCCAGCAGCTTCATGACTATGAACACTGAAGCTTTCTTT
CDR3 protein: CASSFMTMNTEAFF

V gene: TRBV25-1
J gene: TRBJ2-1
CDR3 length: 14
D gene: TRBD1
clone size: -
CDR3 DNA: TGTGCCAGCAAGGGACAGGGGCCTTACAATGAGCAGTTCTTC
CDR3 protein: CASKGQGPYNEQFF

V gene: TRBV19
J gene: TRBJ1-1
CDR3 length: 14
D gene: -
clone size: once
CDR3 DNA: TGTGCCAGTAGTATACACAGGGACGCCGCTGAAGCTTTCTTT
CDR3 protein: CASSIHRDAAEAFF

V gene: TRBV7-9
J gene: TRBJ2-7
CDR3 length: 14
D gene: -
clone size: -
CDR3 DNA: TGTGCCAGCAGCTTAGTAGAGCGGGTGAACGAGCAGTACTTC
CDR3 protein: CASSLVERVNEQYF